Presented here are 22 T cell receptor beta chains from one specimen sequenced in a study of T cell responses to AZD1222 COVID-19 vaccine. Some clones are missing from TCRdb's copy, which holds only in-frame ones; the method was immunoSEQ multiplex PCR. This table holds roughly 51,000 clones, roughly 90% found once. The source material was peripheral blood, sampled 28 days after the second AZD1222 dose. Receptor source: an adult who received the AZD1222 COVID-19 vaccine.

This chain connects TRBV7-6 to TRBJ2-1; D uncertain. V lost 4 bases, J lost 8 bases, and 18 bases lay in between. CDR1 is SGHVS and CDR2 is FNYEAQ in the germline V gene. CDR3 length equals 15 residues. The CDR3 coding sequence is TGTGCCAGCAGCTCGGGCTCAGCAAAGATCGATGAGCAGTTCTTC. Its translation is CASSSGSAKIDEQFF. Using reference TRBV7-6 and TRBJ2-1 for the parts outside the CDR3, the full variable domain is GAGVSQSPRYKVTKRGQDVALRCDPISGHVSLYWYRQALGQGPEFLTYFNYEAQQDKSGLPNDRFSAERPEGSISTLTIQRTEQRDSAMYRCASSSGSAKIDEQFFGPGTRLTVL.

This chain connects TRBV19 to TRBJ1-1; D not certain. Germline V lookup: CDR1 LNHDA, CDR2 SQIVND (reference sequence). V was pared by 9 bases and J by 1 base, with 12 bases between. CDR3 size: 13 residues. CDR3 amino acids: CASTTSGNTEAFF. The CDR3 bases are TGTGCCAGCACTACCTCAGGGAACACTGAAGCTTTCTTT.

This chain uses TRBV7-2 with TRBJ2-7, with 10 bases lining up with TRBD1. Germline-derived CDR1 and CDR2 are SGHTA and FQGNSA. The CDR3 runs to 15 residues. The ends lost 7 bases at V and 5 bases at J; junction bases unmatched: 11. The CDR3 DNA sequence: TGTGCCAGCACCCTTTTCCGGGACAGGGGCCACGAGCAGTACTTC. Protein: CASTLFRDRGHEQYF.

This chain's CDR3 is CASSPGAAYTDTQYF. CDR3 sequence (DNA): TGTGCCAGCAGCCCGGGGGCCGCTTACACAGATACGCAGTATTTT. The rearrangement joins TRBV9 to TRBJ2-3; D assignment may be TRBD1 or TRBD2 (6 bases each). The CDR3 spans 15 residues. Deletions cut 4 bases from V and 2 bases from J, with 14 bases between. The germline V gene has CDR1 SGDLS and CDR2 YYNGEE. The complete variable domain, with remaining parts taken from reference TRBV9 and TRBJ2-3, reads DSGVTQTPKHLITATGQRVTLRCSPRSGDLSVYWYQQSLDQGLQFLIQYYNGEERAKGNILERFSAQQFPDLHSELNLSSLELGDSALYFCASSPGAAYTDTQYFGPGTRLTVL.

The gene calls are TRBV15 and TRBJ2-6; 9 nucleotides agree with TRBD1. Trimming removed 3 bases from V and 0 bases from J; junction bases left unmatched: 6. This CDR3 spans 18 amino acids. From germline, CDR1 is LNHNV and CDR2 YYDKDF (reference sequence). CDR3 residues: CATSSTGGAHSGANVLTF. The CDR3 DNA follows: TGTGCCACCAGCAGTACAGGGGGCGCACACTCTGGGGCCAACGTCCTGACTTTC. Supplemented by reference TRBV15 and TRBJ2-6, the full variable domain reads DAMVIQNPRYQVTQFGKPVTLSCSQTLNHNVMYWYQQKSSQAPKLLFHYYDKDFNNEADTPDNFQSRRPNTSFCFLDIRSPGLGDTAMYLCATSSTGGAHSGANVLTFGAGSRLTVL.

CDR3 amino acids: CASSQDFVGQGGDRYGYTF. The CDR3 coding sequence is TGTGCCAGCAGCCAAGATTTCGTCGGACAGGGAGGTGATAGGTATGGCTACACCTTC. The V and J genes are TRBV4-2 and TRBJ1-2; 8 positions match TRBD1. Losses at the gene ends were 0 bases for V and 5 bases for J; bases not matched to a gene: 17. The germline gives CDR1 LGHNA, CDR2 YNFKEQ. This CDR3 is 19 amino acids long.

The V and J genes are TRBV11-2 and TRBJ1-3; D call uncertain. The V end was cut by 4 bases, the J end by 2 bases, with 3 bases between. The germline V gene has CDR1 SGHAT and CDR2 FQNNGV. CDR3 length: 12 residues. The CDR3 reads CASSSAGNTIYF. The CDR3, as DNA: TGTGCCAGCAGCTCGGCTGGAAACACCATATATTTT.

The CDR3, as DNA: TGCGCCAGCAGCTTAACGGACTCCTACGAGCAGTACTTC. This encodes CASSLTDSYEQYF. This chain uses TRBV5-1 with TRBJ2-7; the D is unclear. CDR1 is SGHRS and CDR2 is YFSETQ in the germline V gene. CDR3 size: 13 residues. V gave up 2 bases and J gave up 0 bases, with 6 bases separating them.

Only one count was recorded for this clone. This chain connects TRBV29-1 to TRBJ1-5, with 7 bases lining up with TRBD1. CDR3 length equals 13 residues. Unmatched junction bases numbered 3, after V lost 4 bases and J lost 3 bases. The germline V gene has CDR1 SQVTM and CDR2 ANQGSEA. The CDR3 nucleotides read TGCAGCGTTGGGGACAGTTACAATCAGCCCCAGCATTTT. This codes for CSVGDSYNQPQHF.

The chain joins TRBV9 to TRBJ2-2; 7 nucleotides agree with TRBD2. The CDR3 is 17 amino acids. The V gene's germline CDR1 is SGDLS and CDR2 YYNGEE. The V gene end was trimmed by 0 bases and the J gene end by 1 base; junction bases not matched to a gene: 6. The chain's CDR3 is CASSVEFLAVNTGELFF. CDR3 bases: TGTGCCAGCAGCGTAGAATTTCTAGCGGTGAACACCGGGGAGCTGTTTTTT. The full variable domain, in which reference TRBV9 and TRBJ2-2 provide the parts outside the CDR3, is DSGVTQTPKHLITATGQRVTLRCSPRSGDLSVYWYQQSLDQGLQFLIQYYNGEERAKGNILERFSAQQFPDLHSELNLSSLELGDSALYFCASSVEFLAVNTGELFFGEGSRLTVL.

J is TRBJ1-5 and V is TRBV28, with D hard to call. Germline V lookup: CDR1 MDHEN, CDR2 SYDVKM. The CDR3 has 13 residues. V gave up 6 bases and J gave up 0 bases, with 6 bases separating them. CDR3 sequence (DNA): TGTGCCAGCAGCCCCAATAGCAATCAGCCCCAGCATTTT. Translating it yields CASSPNSNQPQHF.

The chain recombines TRBV7-9 with TRBJ1-1; 8 bases match TRBD1. The germline CDR1 and CDR2 sequences are SEHNR and FQNEAQ (reference sequence). V lost 3 bases and J lost 4; bases outside the gene matches: 13. This CDR3 has 17 amino acids. The CDR3 nucleotides are TGTGCCAGCAGCTTGGGACACAACAGGGGGGTAAGCACTGAAGCTTTCTTT. Its protein is CASSLGHNRGVSTEAFF.

The J gene is TRBJ1-2, the V gene TRBV5-4; maybe TRBD1 (6 bases). CDR1 SGHNT and CDR2 YYREEE come from the germline V gene (reference sequence). The germline V and J ends were trimmed by 2 bases and 8 bases, with 16 bases remaining between them. This CDR3 comprises 14 residues. CDR3 protein: CASSFHPTGNGYTF. CDR3 nucleotides: TGTGCCAGCAGCTTTCATCCCACAGGGAACGGCTACACCTTC.

This rearrangement joins TRBV11-3 to TRBJ2-1, with TRBD2 identical over 8 bases. The CDR3 is 15 residues long. In germline, CDR1 is SGHNT, CDR2 YENEEA. The J segment lost 0 bases and the V segment lost 5 bases, leaving 3 bases of the junction unmatched. The CDR3 sequence: CASSLTSGSYNEQFF. In nucleotides, the CDR3 is TGTGCCAGCAGCCTTACTAGCGGCTCCTACAATGAGCAGTTCTTC.

V is TRBV4-3 and J is TRBJ2-7; 9 bases are a match to TRBD2. Germline trimming cut 4 bases from V and 2 bases from J; bases unmatched to any gene: 9. Germline CDR1 LGHNA, CDR2 YSLEER. The CDR3 runs 16 residues. The CDR3 nucleotides read TGCGCCAGCAGCCCCGCCGCTAGCGGGGCCCCCTACGAGCAGTACTTC. It codes for CASSPAASGAPYEQYF.

J is TRBJ2-7 and V is TRBV5-4; D may be TRBD1 or TRBD2 (5 bases each). V shed 0 bases and J shed 3 bases, with 13 bases lying between them. This CDR3 spans 15 amino acids. Looked up from germline, CDR1 is SGHNT and CDR2 is YYREEE (reference sequence). CDR3: CASSLVPGTGYEQYF. The CDR3, as DNA: TGTGCCAGCAGCTTGGTGCCAGGGACGGGCTACGAGCAGTACTTC.

This clone was counted a few times. This chain connects TRBV5-4 to TRBJ2-4; no firm D call. Looked up from germline, CDR1 is SGHNT and CDR2 is YYREEE (reference sequence). Between the trimmed V and J ends, which lost 0 bases and 6 bases, there was a span of 10 bases. CDR3 length equals 14 residues. The CDR3 protein is CASSLGSDTNIQYF. In DNA, the CDR3 is TGTGCCAGCAGCTTGGGCAGCGACACAAACATTCAGTACTTC.

The V gene is TRBV12-3 or TRBV12-4, the J gene TRBJ1-1; TRBD1 is a possible D gene (5 bases). V gave up 7 bases and J gave up 5 bases, with 11 bases separating them. The CDR3 sequence is 12 residues long. This chain's CDR3 is CASKRGGTEAFF. CDR3 sequence (DNA): TGTGCCAGCAAGAGGGGAGGGACTGAAGCTTTCTTT.

The chain recombines TRBV27 with TRBJ2-7, with 10 bases fitting TRBD2. V dropped 4 bases and J dropped 0; count of bases not matched to a gene: 9. The germline CDR1 and CDR2 sequences are MNHEY and SMNVEV (reference sequence). The CDR3 is 17 residues long. In DNA form, the CDR3 reads TGTGCCAGCAGTTCACCTCGAACTAGCGGGGCCTCCTACGAGCAGTACTTC. This translates into CASSSPRTSGASYEQYF.

Only one count was recorded for this clone. The chain is built from TRBV7-9 and TRBJ1-1; TRBD1 aligns across 9 bases. V was pared by 1 base and J by 5 bases, with 14 bases of the junction left unmatched. CDR3 length: 18 residues. CDR1 SEHNR and CDR2 FQNEAQ come from the germline V gene (reference sequence). CDR3 sequence reads: CASSLGAGTGTIRTEAFF. CDR3 nucleotide sequence: TGTGCCAGCAGCTTAGGAGCCGGGACAGGGACCATCCGGACTGAAGCTTTCTTT.

The chain recombines TRBV2 with TRBJ1-6; D remains ambiguous. The CDR3 consists of 11 residues. Looked up from germline, CDR1 is SNHLY and CDR2 is FYNNEI. Trimming removed 7 bases from V and 9 bases from J, with 7 bases in between. The CDR3 sequence is CASNKGSPLHF. The DNA for the CDR3 is TGTGCCAGCAATAAGGGTTCACCCCTCCACTTT.

The chain uses TRBV19 and TRBJ2-7; 12 bases line up with TRBD1. This CDR3 spans 18 amino acids. The V segment lost 4 bases and the J segment 2 bases; nucleotides outside the gene matches: 12. The germline V gene encodes CDR1 LNHDA and CDR2 SQIVND (reference sequence). The CDR3 nucleotides read TGTGCCAGTAGTAAAGGGACAGGGGGCGTTTCTGGGGCCTACGAGCAGTACTTC. Residues: CASSKGTGGVSGAYEQYF.